This TCR beta chain was captured by sequencing in a study of blood T cell repertoires in COVID-19 (dated by TCRdb to 2018 to 2020). As for the study more broadly: Samples covering the acute and convalescent phases of COVID-19 were provided by collaborators in the United States, Italy and Spain. The material from the prospective study consisted of cDNA or gDNA derived from T cells, B-cell-depleted T cells, or PBMCs. The dataset comprised deeply sampled blood TCRbeta repertoires from subjects exposed to, actively infected with, or recovered from COVID-19. A freely available public database, intended as a resource for researchers studying the immune response to SARS-CoV-2, is where the repertoires were released. Samples came from the ongoing ImmuneRACE study (first 160 participants) plus 1,254 subjects from 6 global collaborators. Nearly every sample came with metadata listing a de-identified subject ID, COVID-19 status, age in years and sex. Where available, HLA class I and class II types were taken from metadata supplied by the sample provider and were not determined by assay-based typing. General study outcomes and caveats: The quantity of clinical and demographic metadata differed by source and by participant and was supplied without curation.

The CDR3 holds 16 amino acids from the cysteine to the phenylalanine. This entry keeps only the CDR3 DNA: 48 bases, framed from base 1. The CDR1 and CDR2 encoded by the germline V gene are SGHVS and FNYEAQ. Relative to germline, V is 0 bases shorter and J is 2 bases shorter, with 11 bases between their ends. The immunoSEQ Assay, a bias-controlled multiplex PCR, was used to amplify TCRbeta CDR3 regions from genomic DNA. Per the original workflow: Within the assay, amplification of reference gene primers was used to estimate how many nucleated cells each sample contained. To quantify the absolute abundance of each unique TCRbeta CDR3 rearrangement, sequence reads were collapsed and filtered. For each sample, productive Simpson clonality was calculated as the square root of Simpson's diversity index over productive rearrangements. In TCRdb, the immuneACCESS table is reduced to in-frame sequences with V and J assigned. These tables do not hold every clone; where another copy was compared, an unresolved V gene accounts for under half, and the others remain unexplained. V and J calls and clone size come straight from that table; D and trimming were deduced from the DNA. This sample is represented by under 75,000 clones; about 80% of them were singletons. The ten top clones hold 15% to 20% of the sample.

As to this clone: The specificity of this receptor is unknown. It has no much larger one-base neighbor in the sample; base qualities were not kept.

Samples from volunteer blood donors who had recovered from COVID-19 were contributed by a second Seattle source. The collaborating institutions used their own protocols to collect whole blood in K2EDTA tubes. For TCRbeta analysis, collaborators shipped samples as frozen whole blood, isolated PBMCs, or DNA extracted from either of those sample types. The sequenced sample was peripheral blood. The sequence is built from TRBV7-6 and TRBJ1-5; too little of a D gene remains to name it. The clonotype comes from a man aged 65 to 79 who had recovered from COVID-19. CDR3 region: CASSLAPGNGNQPQHF. The sequence in DNA is TGTGCCAGCAGCTTAGCCCCGGGTAATGGCAATCAGCCCCAGCATTTT.